Presented here are 2 T cell receptor beta chains from one specimen sequenced in a study of blood T cell repertoires in COVID-19. TCRdb's copy holds only in-frame clones and misses some; the assay was immunoSEQ multiplex PCR. There are 250,000 to 400,000 clones in the sample; roughly 90% occur only once, and under 3.5% lies in the top ten. The source material was peripheral blood. Every receptor here comes from a woman aged 30 to 39 with COVID-19, enrolled during active disease.

This chain uses TRBV2 with TRBJ1-2; 7 nucleotides match TRBD1. The V and J ends lost 5 bases and 7 bases, in that order; junction bases with no gene match: 13. CDR3 length: 15 amino acids. CDR1 is SNHLY, CDR2 FYNNEI, per germline. This CDR3 reads CASSQGQDRFRGYTF. The CDR3 DNA follows: TGTGCCAGCAGTCAAGGACAGGATCGTTTTCGTGGCTACACCTTC.

The chain employs TRBV27 and TRBJ2-1, with TRBD2 matching over 7 bases. CDR3 length: 13 amino acids. The germline gives CDR1 MNHEY, CDR2 SMNVEV (reference sequence). V trimming: 9 bases; J trimming: 3 bases; junction bases outside the gene matches: 5. The DNA for the CDR3 is TGTGCCAGTGGCGGGAGAAGCTACAATGAGCAGTTCTTC. This gives the protein CASGGRSYNEQFF.